Below are 26 T cell receptor beta chains sequenced from a single sample in a study of identical twins (dated by TCRdb to between 2015 and 2016). Library preparation was by 5' RACE. The listed sequencing device is Illumina HiSeq 2000. TCRdb's own reprocessing of the public reads used fastp at Q25 and MiXCR and kept productive beta chains. Records with the same CDR3 protein are collapsed into one entry carrying the most frequent genes and DNA. The sample data list roughly 570,000 distinct CDR3 sequences, and around 9.6% of these were observed just once. Approximately 3% of the sample is held by the ten biggest clonotypes. A further study also used this sample, focusing on yellow fever vaccine responses in identical twins.

The specimen was PBMCs. The receptor set was obtained from a woman aged 18-29 years in good health.

V is TRBV11-2 and J is TRBJ2-7; possible D gene TRBD1, 6 bases. Germline V gives CDR1 SGHAT, CDR2 FQNNGV. This CDR3 is 15 amino acids long. Trimming left V 5 bases short and J 3 bases short, with 17 bases between. The CDR3 coding sequence is TGTGCCAGCAGCCCCGTCAACCAGGGACACTACGAGCAGTACTTC. This gives the protein CASSPVNQGHYEQYF.

V usage is TRBV20-1 and J usage is TRBJ2-5; perhaps D is TRBD1 or TRBD2 (5 bases each). Germline V gene data show CDR1 as DFQATT and CDR2 as SNEGSKA (reference sequence). Between the trimmed V and J ends, which lost 5 bases and 9 bases, there was a span of 16 bases. This CDR3 comprises 12 residues. CDR3 bases: TGCAGTGCTCCCTTAATCGAGGGGCCCCAGTACTTC. Translation: CSAPLIEGPQYF.

This clonotype was observed at least ten times. The rearrangement joins TRBV12-3 or TRBV12-4 to TRBJ2-3; the D gene is possibly TRBD2 (6 bases). Deletions cut 5 bases from V and 9 bases from J, with 12 bases between. CDR3 size: 12 residues. CDR3 amino acids: CASSQKAGTQYF. The CDR3 bases are TGTGCCAGCAGTCAAAAGGCGGGGACGCAGTATTTT.

This clonotype was detected only a few times. The chain joins TRBV20-1 to TRBJ1-2; D not certain. The CDR3 extends over 12 amino acids. The germline gives CDR1 DFQATT, CDR2 SNEGSKA (reference sequence). V was shortened by 2 bases and J by 0 bases, with 4 bases between the two germline ends. CDR3 sequence (DNA): TGCAGTGCTAGATCAGCTAACTATGGCTACACCTTC. It codes for CSARSANYGYTF.

The DNA for the CDR3 is TGCAGCGTTGAATTTTCAAACGAGCAGTACTTC. Protein product: CSVEFSNEQYF. The chain uses TRBV29-1 and TRBJ2-7; D is unresolved. The CDR3 runs to 11 residues. Trimming cost V 2 bases and J 5 bases, with 7 bases left between them. CDR1 SQVTM and CDR2 ANQGSEA come from the germline V gene.

This clonotype was counted at least ten times. The chain uses TRBV20-1 and TRBJ1-5; D gene unclear. The CDR3 has 12 amino acids. CDR1 and CDR2 (germline): DFQATT, SNEGSKA (reference sequence). V dropped 2 bases and J dropped 11 bases, with 13 bases sitting between them. The CDR3 DNA reads TGCAGTGCTAGAAAATCAACCGCGGCCCAGCATTTT. Its protein is CSARKSTAAQHF.

Many counts were recorded for this clonotype. The chain joins TRBV2 to TRBJ1-3; D is ambiguous. Germline V lookup: CDR1 SNHLY, CDR2 FYNNEI. Trimming removed 1 base from V and 0 bases from J, with 10 bases in between. The CDR3 has 16 residues. The CDR3 coding sequence is TGTGCCAGCAGTGAAGAGTTGGCAGCCTCTGGAAACACCATATATTTT. Amino acid sequence: CASSEELAASGNTIYF.

The rearrangement links TRBV18 to TRBJ2-1; unclear D gene. Germline V gene lookup returns CDR1 KGHSH and CDR2 LQKENI. The germline V and J ends were trimmed by 0 bases and 6 bases, with 9 bases remaining between them. The CDR3 spans 14 residues. Here the CDR3 reads CASSPPSQRNEQFF. The CDR3 nucleotides are TGTGCCAGCTCACCACCCTCGCAGCGCAATGAGCAGTTCTTC. The full variable domain, rest sourced from reference TRBV18 and TRBJ2-1, is NAGVMQNPRHLVRRRGQEARLRCSPMKGHSHVYWYRQLPEEGLKFMVYLQKENIIDESGMPKERFSAEFPKEGPSILRIQQVVRGDSAAYFCASSPPSQRNEQFFGPGTRLTVL.

The rearrangement joins TRBV7-9 to TRBJ2-7, with TRBD1 matching 9 bases. The trim removed 3 bases at V and 2 bases at J, leaving 5 bases unmatched. The CDR3 extends over 15 amino acids. The germline V gene has CDR1 SEHNR and CDR2 FQNEAQ (reference sequence). In nucleotides, the CDR3 is TGTGCCAGCAGCTTTGGGACAGGGTTGGCCTACGAGCAGTACTTC. This sequence encodes CASSFGTGLAYEQYF.

This clonotype was picked up many times. The chain links TRBV6-5 to TRBJ2-7; 8 bases are shared with TRBD1. V lost 6 bases, J lost 2 bases, and 9 bases stayed unmatched. The CDR3 sequence is 15 residues long. Germline lookup yields CDR1 MNHEY and CDR2 SVGAGI. CDR3 sequence reads: CASSLGQGGPYEQYF. Written as DNA, the CDR3 is TGTGCCAGCAGCTTAGGACAGGGAGGACCCTACGAGCAGTACTTC.

V and J are TRBV29-1 and TRBJ2-3; D is possibly TRBD2 (7 bases). The CDR3 length is 15 residues. V dropped 2 bases and J dropped 5 bases, with 17 bases sitting between them. CDR1 and CDR2 (germline): SQVTM, ANQGSEA. The CDR3 nucleotides read TGCAGCGTTGAAAGACTCGGGGGGCCCCTAGATACGCAGTATTTT. This sequence encodes CSVERLGGPLDTQYF.

This clonotype was seen repeatedly, ten times or more. The genes are TRBV12-3 or TRBV12-4 and TRBJ2-7; D unclear. CDR3 size: 12 residues. Trimming took off 3 bases at V and 5 bases at J, with 8 bases between the two ends. The CDR3 sequence is CASSFRPNEQYF. As DNA, the CDR3 is TGTGCCAGCAGTTTTCGGCCAAACGAGCAGTACTTC.

This clonotype was seen at least ten times. The V and J genes are TRBV5-5 and TRBJ2-4, with 9 nucleotides matching TRBD2. From germline, CDR1 is SGHKS and CDR2 YYEKEE (reference sequence). The CDR3 is made up of 16 amino acids. J was trimmed by 1 base and V by 3 bases; bases with no gene match: 5. DNA of the CDR3: TGTGCCAGCAGCTGGGTTAGCGGGAGCGCCAAAAACATTCAGTACTTC. Its protein is CASSWVSGSAKNIQYF. Variable domain in full (rest from reference TRBV5-5 and TRBJ2-4): DAGVTQSPTHLIKTRGQQVTLRCSPISGHKSVSWYQQVLGQGPQFIFQYYEKEERGRGNFPDRFSARQFPNYSSELNVNALLLGDSALYLCASSWVSGSAKNIQYFGAGTRLSVL.

Many counts were recorded for this clonotype. V and J are TRBV6-2 or TRBV6-3 and TRBJ2-1; D unclear. This CDR3 has 14 residues. With 0 bases removed from V and 1 base from J, the gap between germline ends came to 4 bases. Looked up from germline, CDR1 is MNHEY and CDR2 is SVGEGT. CDR3 in DNA: TGTGCCAGCAGTTACTCCACGTCCTACAATGAGCAGTTCTTC. It is translated as CASSYSTSYNEQFF.

CDR3 sequence: CASSPDWGTAGNTIYF. CDR3 DNA: TGTGCCAGCAGCCCGGACTGGGGGACAGCTGGAAACACCATATATTTT. The chain joins TRBV4-2 to TRBJ1-3; 7 positions match TRBD1. Germline CDR1 is LGHNA and CDR2 is YNFKEQ. Trimming removed 4 bases from V and 2 bases from J; junction bases left unmatched: 8. This CDR3 region has 16 residues.

This clonotype was detected many times. The chain couples TRBV3-1 to TRBJ2-3, with TRBD2 matching 12 bases. Germline CDR1 LGHDT, CDR2 YNNKEL (reference sequence). The CDR3 extends over 22 amino acids. The J segment lost 2 bases and the V segment lost 1 base, leaving 19 bases of the junction unmatched. CDR3 nucleotide sequence: TGTGCCAGCAGCCAAGGACTAGCGGGGGAAAAGGGGGGTCCGTTCTACACAGATACGCAGTATTTT. It encodes CASSQGLAGEKGGPFYTDTQYF.

This chain connects TRBV4-3 to TRBJ1-1; perhaps TRBD1 as D (6 bases). CDR1 is LGHNA and CDR2 is YSLEER in the germline V gene. CDR3 length: 16 amino acids. V dropped 1 base and J dropped 5 bases, with 17 bases sitting between them. CDR3 protein: CASSQGWTATGTEAFF. The CDR3 DNA is TGCGCCAGCAGCCAAGGGTGGACAGCGACGGGAACTGAAGCTTTCTTT.

This clonotype has more than one count but fewer than ten. The genes are TRBV6-1 and TRBJ2-3, with 8 bases matching TRBD2. The germline CDR1 and CDR2 sequences are MNHNS and SASEGT. With V trimmed by 6 bases and J by 0 bases, 5 bases remained unmatched. CDR3 length: 15 amino acids. Written as DNA, the CDR3 is TGTGCCAGCAGACCGTGGACTAGCAGCACAGATACGCAGTATTTT. It translates to CASRPWTSSTDTQYF.

The CDR3 nucleotides are TGTGCCAGCACCGGAGGCGGGTTCGAAGCTTTCTTT. Protein product: CASTGGGFEAFF. The rearrangement uses TRBV2 and TRBJ1-1; D is unclear. This CDR3 has 12 residues. V was shortened by 7 bases and J by 8 bases, with 14 bases between the two germline ends. CDR1 and CDR2 (germline): SNHLY, FYNNEI.

This clonotype was seen a handful of times. The rearrangement links TRBV24-1 to TRBJ2-3; perhaps TRBD1 as D (6 bases). The CDR3 runs 14 residues. Germline-derived CDR1 and CDR2 are KGHDR and SFDVKD. V was shortened by 2 bases and J by 6 bases, with 11 bases between the two germline ends. CDR3 bases: TGTGCCACCAGTGATTATCAGGGGCATGATACGCAGTATTTT. Its translation: CATSDYQGHDTQYF.

This clonotype was observed a handful of times. The J gene is TRBJ2-7, the V gene TRBV12-3 or TRBV12-4, with 10 nucleotides matching TRBD2. This CDR3 is 15 amino acids long. V shed 4 bases and J 1 base; nucleotides not matched to a gene: 4. CDR3 DNA sequence: TGTGCCAGCAGTTCACTAGCGGGGAGGTCCTACGAGCAGTACTTC. Amino acids: CASSSLAGRSYEQYF.

V and J are TRBV7-9 and TRBJ2-6, with a weak D call TRBD2 (5 bases). V dropped 2 bases and J dropped 0 bases, with 8 bases sitting between them. The CDR3 has 16 residues. Germline lookup yields CDR1 SEHNR and CDR2 FQNEAQ (reference sequence). The CDR3 sequence is CASSLRRSSGANVLTF. CDR3 in DNA: TGTGCCAGCAGCTTAAGGAGGAGCTCTGGGGCCAACGTCCTGACTTTC.

V is TRBV11-2 and J is TRBJ2-7; TRBD2 aligns across 11 bases. The CDR3 totals 16 residues. V shed 3 bases and J 7 bases; nucleotides not matched to a gene: 11. The germline CDR1 and CDR2 sequences are SGHAT and FQNNGV. The CDR3 DNA follows: TGTGCCAGCAGCTTCCTCACTAGCGGGAGTCGGTGGGAGCAGTACTTC. Its protein product is CASSFLTSGSRWEQYF.

This rearrangement joins TRBV20-1 to TRBJ2-2; 7 bases line up with TRBD2. CDR3 length equals 15 residues. The J segment lost 4 bases and the V segment lost 2 bases, leaving 7 bases of the junction unmatched. Germline V CDR1 and CDR2: DFQATT, SNEGSKA (reference sequence). The CDR3 reads CSARKAGALTGELFF. The CDR3 DNA follows: TGCAGTGCTAGAAAGGCGGGAGCCCTCACCGGGGAGCTGTTTTTT.

The chain joins TRBV7-2 to TRBJ1-1; D not resolved. The CDR3 is 14 amino acids. Germline CDR1 and CDR2: SGHTA and FQGNSA. V gave up 2 bases and J gave up 0 bases, with 7 bases separating them. CDR3 loop: CASSLMDLNTEAFF. The CDR3 DNA reads TGTGCCAGCAGCTTAATGGATCTGAACACTGAAGCTTTCTTT.

There are a few counts of this clonotype. This chain connects TRBV7-3 to TRBJ1-4; D is unclear. The CDR3 sequence is 15 residues long. Germline V CDR1 and CDR2: SGHTA, FQGTGA. Trimming took 4 bases from V and 7 from J, leaving 16 bases between them. CDR3 DNA sequence: TGTGCCAGCAGCTCCTCGGGCCAAGCTGGTGAAAAACTGTTTTTT. Translated, it gives CASSSSGQAGEKLFF.